The source of this TCR beta chain is a study of cytomegalovirus exposure and HLA in healthy donors. Whole-study findings and limits: Rare sequences made up most TCRs, while some public TCRs were found in many donors. The classifier was said to identify cytomegalovirus status with high specificity and sensitivity. The investigators catalogued 150 or so TCR beta chains as cytomegalovirus-associated. A few CMV-associated chains were confirmed in vitro to be specific for CMV antigens.

Details on this clone: The antigen is unknown.

Trimming took off 4 bases at V and 4 bases at J, with 17 bases between the two ends. Germline V gives CDR1 SGHRS, CDR2 YFSETQ. This CDR3 is 15 amino acids long. TCRdb's copy holds only in-frame clones and misses some; the assay was immunoSEQ multiplex PCR. Altogether about 63,000 clones are present, 89% being singletons, with the ten largest covering 1% to 1.5%. The source is a woman under 30 in good health and CMV-seronegative. Sequencing input: PBMCs. The J gene is TRBJ1-2, the V gene TRBV5-1, with a tentative D call TRBD1 (6 bases). The chain's CDR3 is CASSGTGREGYGYTF. The DNA of the CDR3 is TGCGCCAGCAGCGGAACAGGGAGAGAGGGCTATGGCTACACCTTC.